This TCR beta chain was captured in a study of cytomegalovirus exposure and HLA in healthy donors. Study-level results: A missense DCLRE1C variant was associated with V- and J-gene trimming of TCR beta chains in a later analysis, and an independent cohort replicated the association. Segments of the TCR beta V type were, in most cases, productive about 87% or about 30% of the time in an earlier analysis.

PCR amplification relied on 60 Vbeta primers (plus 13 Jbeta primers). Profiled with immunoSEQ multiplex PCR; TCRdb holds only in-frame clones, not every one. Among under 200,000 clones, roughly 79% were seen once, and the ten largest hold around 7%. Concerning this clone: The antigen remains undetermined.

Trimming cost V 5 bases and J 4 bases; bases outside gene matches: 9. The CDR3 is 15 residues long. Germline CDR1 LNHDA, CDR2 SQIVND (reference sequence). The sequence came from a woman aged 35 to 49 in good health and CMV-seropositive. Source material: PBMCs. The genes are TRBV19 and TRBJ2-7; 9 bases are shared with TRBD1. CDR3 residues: CASSVTGTGLYEQYF. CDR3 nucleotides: TGTGCCAGTAGTGTAACCGGGACAGGGTTGTACGAGCAGTACTTC.